This TCR beta chain was recorded in a study of cytomegalovirus exposure and HLA in healthy donors. The J segment lost 1 base and the V segment lost 2 bases, leaving 1 base of the junction unmatched. Germline V gene lookup returns CDR1 SSHAT and CDR2 FNYEAQ (reference sequence). The CDR3 runs to 16 residues. 13 Jbeta primers and 60 Vbeta primers were used for the PCR. Profiled with immunoSEQ multiplex PCR; TCRdb holds only in-frame clones, not every one. The repertoire holds 150,000 to 200,000 clones, with 77% as singletons. The material sequenced was PBMCs. The chain uses TRBV7-7 and TRBJ2-3, with TRBD2 matching 12 bases. This receptor was identified in a woman younger than 45 in good health and CMV-seronegative. The CDR3 here is CASSLLAGGGTDTQYF. The CDR3 region has the DNA TGTGCCAGCAGCTTACTAGCGGGAGGGGGCACAGATACGCAGTATTTT. Looking up the rest from reference TRBV7-7 and TRBJ2-3 gives the full variable domain: GAGVSQSPRYKVTKRGQDVTLRCDPISSHATLYWYQQALGQGPEFLTYFNYEAQPDKSGLPSDRFSAERPEGSISTLTIQRTEQRDSAMYRCASSLLAGGGTDTQYFGPGTRLTVL.